The 6 T cell receptor beta chains listed next were all sequenced from one sample in a study of shared clonotypes between healthy human individuals. TCRdb keeps only in-frame clones here, not all; method: immunoSEQ multiplex PCR. There are fewer than 700,000 clones in the sample; approximately 95% occur only once, and approximately 0.12% lies in the top ten. In the naive CD8 group, cells lacked CD45RO and were positively selected for CCR7, so terminally differentiated effector memory CD45RA+ cells were left out. Input material: naive CD8+ T cells sorted from blood. These receptors all come from a woman aged 25 to 39 in good health.

Notes on this clone: Other DNA sequences in this specimen translate into the identical CDR3. This chain links TRBV9 with TRBJ1-1; no clear D gene. In germline, CDR1 is SGDLS, CDR2 YYNGEE. V lost 0 bases to trimming and J lost 4 bases, with 7 bases between them. This CDR3 is 13 amino acids long. Written as DNA, the CDR3 is TGTGCCAGCAGCGTAGCTAGATCCACTGAAGCTTTCTTT. It encodes CASSVARSTEAFF.

The CDR3 sequence: CASSHPRGAVHEQYF. The CDR3 region has the DNA TGTGCCAGCAGCCACCCCCGCGGGGCAGTCCACGAGCAGTACTTC. This chain connects TRBV14 to TRBJ2-7; D is perhaps TRBD2 (6 bases). The CDR3 covers 15 residues. Germline V gene sequence: CDR1 SGHDN, CDR2 FVKESK. The ends were cut back, 3 bases at V and 5 bases at J, with 17 bases in the middle.

CDR3 protein: CASSLGEGENIQYF. CDR3 nucleotide sequence: TGTGCCAGCAGCTTAGGTGAGGGGGAAAACATTCAGTACTTC. The rearrangement uses TRBV11-1 and TRBJ2-4, with a possible D match to TRBD1 (6 bases). This CDR3 region has 14 residues. The V gene's germline CDR1 is SGHAT and CDR2 FQDESV (reference sequence). V shed 1 base and J shed 5 bases, with 9 bases lying between them.

The chain combines TRBV28 with TRBJ2-7; D is unresolved. This CDR3 is 15 amino acids long. Trimming left V 0 bases short and J 2 bases short, with 11 bases between. The germline gives CDR1 MDHEN, CDR2 SYDVKM. CDR3 in amino acids: CASSLWQHTPYEQYF. DNA of the CDR3: TGTGCCAGCAGTTTATGGCAACACACACCCTACGAGCAGTACTTC.

The chain is built from TRBV28 and TRBJ2-3, with 10 bases lining up with TRBD2. Germline CDR1 is MDHEN and CDR2 is SYDVKM. V lost 2 bases and J lost 6; bases outside the gene matches: 5. The CDR3 covers 15 residues. The CDR3 region is CASSLRGLAVDTQYF. In nucleotides, the CDR3 is TGTGCCAGCAGTTTACGAGGACTAGCGGTGGATACGCAGTATTTT.

On this clone: At the DNA level, this CDR3 is encoded by other sequences in the same sample as well. This rearrangement joins TRBV27 to TRBJ2-7, with D maybe TRBD2 (7 bases). The germline V and J ends were trimmed by 4 bases and 3 bases, with 10 bases remaining between them. CDR3 length: 13 residues. The V gene's germline CDR1 is MNHEY and CDR2 SMNVEV (reference sequence). In nucleotides, the CDR3 is TGTGCCAGCAGTTGGGGGGGCGGCTACGAGCAGTACTTC. Its translation is CASSWGGGYEQYF.